What follows are 10 T cell receptor beta chains derived from one specimen sequenced in a study of radiotherapy plus CTLA-4 blockade in lung cancer. Repertoires were generated with immunoSEQ multiplex PCR, while TCRdb's copy carries only in-frame clones and drops some. Altogether approximately 81,000 clones are present, 60% to 85% being singletons, with the ten largest covering 3% to 5%. This material consisted of peripheral blood, taken from a patient treated with radiotherapy plus ipilimumab. The receptors stem from a human donor with non-small cell lung cancer who had a partial response to radiotherapy plus ipilimumab. Some clones in this sample may be carry-over from other donors' samples.

The chain carries TRBV28 and TRBJ2-7; D is undetermined. V gave up 7 bases and J gave up 7 bases, with 11 bases separating them. This CDR3 spans 11 amino acids. Germline V gene sequence: CDR1 MDHEN, CDR2 SYDVKM. The chain's CDR3 is CASTRSGEQYF. CDR3 in DNA: TGTGCCAGCACAAGGTCCGGGGAGCAGTACTTC.

The rearrangement joins TRBV5-1 to TRBJ1-1; D perhaps matches TRBD1 (6 bases). V dropped 0 bases and J dropped 3 bases, with 12 bases sitting between them. Germline V gives CDR1 SGHRS, CDR2 YFSETQ. The CDR3 covers 15 residues. CDR3 residues: CASSLASYRDTEAFF. The CDR3 bases are TGCGCCAGCAGCTTGGCCTCTTACAGGGACACTGAAGCTTTCTTT. Filled out from reference TRBV5-1 and TRBJ1-1, the complete variable domain reads KAGVTQTPRYLIKTRGQQVTLSCSPISGHRSVSWYQQTPGQGLQFLFEYFSETQRNKGNFPGRFSGRQFSNSRSEMNVSTLELGDSALYLCASSLASYRDTEAFFGQGTRLTVV.

This chain connects TRBV11-2 to TRBJ2-1; weak D call: TRBD1 (5 bases). Trimming took off 3 bases at V and 7 bases at J, with 16 bases between the two ends. The CDR3 is made up of 15 amino acids. Germline CDR1 SGHAT, CDR2 FQNNGV. DNA of the CDR3: TGTGCCAGCAGCTTCTCTGGGGCTGTGGGGAATGAGCAGTTCTTC. Its protein is CASSFSGAVGNEQFF.

The chain has TRBV30 and TRBJ2-7, with 10 bases that match TRBD2. Trimming at V came to 2 bases and at J to 6 bases, leaving 4 bases not matched to a gene. CDR1 and CDR2 (germline): GTSNPN, SVGIG (reference sequence). There are 13 residues in the CDR3. Here the CDR3 DNA reads TGTGCCTGGAGTCCGGGACTAGCGCTCGAGCAGTACTTC. Its protein product is CAWSPGLALEQYF.

The gene calls are TRBV4-1 and TRBJ2-3; TRBD2 agrees at 10 bases. V gave up 1 base and J gave up 5 bases; unmatched junction bases: 18. The CDR3 spans 20 residues. The germline V gene encodes CDR1 MGHRA and CDR2 YSYEKL. Here the CDR3 DNA reads TGCGCCAGCAGCCAAGTGAGTCTGCGGGGAGCGGGGGGGCCCAGAGATACGCAGTATTTT. It encodes CASSQVSLRGAGGPRDTQYF.

V is TRBV14 and J is TRBJ2-3; D might be TRBD2 (6 bases). The CDR3 has 14 amino acids. CDR1 and CDR2 from the germline V gene are SGHDN and FVKESK. With 2 bases removed from V and 5 bases from J, the gap between germline ends came to 11 bases. This chain's CDR3 is CASSQRRELDTQYF. Written as DNA, the CDR3 is TGTGCCAGCAGCCAACGTCGGGAGTTAGATACGCAGTATTTT.

For this clone: The same CDR3 arises from other DNA sequences in this sample as well. V and J are TRBV6-5 and TRBJ2-3; the match to TRBD1 covers 8 bases. This CDR3 is built from 14 residues. The trim removed 2 bases at V and 4 bases at J, leaving 2 bases unmatched. The V gene's germline CDR1 is MNHEY and CDR2 SVGAGI. Here the CDR3 reads CASSYRQGSDTQYF. In DNA, the CDR3 is TGTGCCAGCAGTTACAGACAGGGGTCAGATACGCAGTATTTT.

The CDR3 loop is CASSEAGGENTIYF. In DNA, the CDR3 is TGTGCCAGCAGTGAAGCGGGGGGGGAAAACACCATATATTTT. The chain employs TRBV6-1 and TRBJ1-3; tentative D call: TRBD1 (5 bases). The CDR3 is 14 residues long. V dropped 0 bases and J dropped 6 bases, with 9 bases sitting between them. Looked up from germline, CDR1 is MNHNS and CDR2 is SASEGT.

The CDR3 region is CASSESGLRPYNEQFF. The CDR3 DNA reads TGCGCCAGCAGTGAATCGGGACTGAGGCCCTACAATGAGCAGTTCTTC. The chain is built from TRBV10-1 and TRBJ2-1, with D maybe TRBD2 (6 bases). Germline V gives CDR1 WNHNN, CDR2 SYGVQD (reference sequence). The CDR3 has 16 residues. Trimming removed 3 bases at V and 2 bases at J, with 14 bases between.

The CDR3 loop reads CASSQAGGGSTEAFF. DNA of the CDR3: TGCGCCAGCAGCCAAGCCGGGGGAGGGAGCACTGAAGCTTTCTTT. The chain recombines TRBV4-3 with TRBJ1-1; possible D gene TRBD1, 5 bases. Germline V gene lookup returns CDR1 LGHNA and CDR2 YSLEER. V lost 1 base to trimming and J lost 4 bases, with 13 bases between them. The CDR3 length is 15 residues.